This T cell receptor (beta chain) was recorded in a study of response to subunit inactivated influenza vaccine. TCRdb re-called the RT-PCR reads through MiXCR, storing one row per CDR3 protein. The sample lists roughly 620,000 distinct CDR3 sequences, around 11% seen once, with around 10% in the top ten. The V and J ends lost 2 bases and 0 bases, in that order; junction bases with no gene match: 12. The CDR3 extends over 18 amino acids. Germline V CDR1 and CDR2: MNHEY, SVGEGT. This sample was also put to use in a study of T cells expressing NK-cell markers. Per that paper: The authors generated TCR beta cDNA through 5'RACE template switching with UMIs. Nothing established the HCMV specificity of expanded NKG2C+ T cell clones.

This receptor was identified in a man aged 45-65 years who received an inactivated influenza vaccine. The chain employs TRBV6-2 or TRBV6-3 and TRBJ1-1; 7 bases agree with TRBD1. Specimen: PBMCs from blood, collected on the day of vaccination. The CDR3 loop is CASSYETGRNIMNTEAFF. CDR3 in DNA: TGTGCCAGCAGTTACGAGACAGGGCGGAACATAATGAACACTGAAGCTTTCTTT.